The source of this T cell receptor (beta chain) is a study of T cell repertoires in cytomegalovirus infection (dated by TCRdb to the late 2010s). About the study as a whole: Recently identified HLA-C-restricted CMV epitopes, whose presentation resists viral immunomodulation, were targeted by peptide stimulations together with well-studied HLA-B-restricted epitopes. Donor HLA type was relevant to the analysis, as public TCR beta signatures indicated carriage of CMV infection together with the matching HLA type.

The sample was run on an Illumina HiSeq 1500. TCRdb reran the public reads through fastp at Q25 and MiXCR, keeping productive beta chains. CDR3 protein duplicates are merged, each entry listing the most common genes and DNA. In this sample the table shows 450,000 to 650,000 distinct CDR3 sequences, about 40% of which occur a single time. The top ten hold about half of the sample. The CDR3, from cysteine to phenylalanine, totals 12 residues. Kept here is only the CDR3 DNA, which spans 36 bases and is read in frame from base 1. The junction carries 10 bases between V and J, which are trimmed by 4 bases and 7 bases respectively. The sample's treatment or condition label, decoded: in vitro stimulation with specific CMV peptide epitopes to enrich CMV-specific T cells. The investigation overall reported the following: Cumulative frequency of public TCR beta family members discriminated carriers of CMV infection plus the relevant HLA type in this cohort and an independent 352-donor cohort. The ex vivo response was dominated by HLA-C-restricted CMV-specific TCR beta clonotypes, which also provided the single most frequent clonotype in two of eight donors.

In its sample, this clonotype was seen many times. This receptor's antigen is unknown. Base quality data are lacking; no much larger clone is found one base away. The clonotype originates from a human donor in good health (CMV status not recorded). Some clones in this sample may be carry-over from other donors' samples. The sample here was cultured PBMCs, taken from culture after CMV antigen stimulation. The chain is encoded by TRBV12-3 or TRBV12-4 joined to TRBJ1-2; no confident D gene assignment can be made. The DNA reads TGTGCCAGCAGTTCTCTGGGAGTTGGCTACACCTTC. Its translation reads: CASSSLGVGYTF.